This TCR beta chain was sequenced during a study of blood T cell repertoires in COVID-19. As for the study in general: From T cells, B-cell-depleted T cells, or PBMCs came the material, which was cDNA or gDNA.

Authors' analysis steps: Researchers report that nucleated cell counts were estimated from reference gene primer amplification. Assay: immunoSEQ multiplex PCR; the TCRdb copy retains only in-frame clones and omits some. V and J calls and clone size are those listed in that table; D and trimming were worked out from the DNA. In the table there are approximately 470,000 clones, 87% of which are singletons. Donors of Cohort 3 who recovered were those that had two negative PCRs, clearance, or symptom resolution. The sample consisted of PBMCs or T cells enriched from blood (not recorded which). The TCR was taken from a woman between 18 and 30 years old who had recovered from COVID-19.

CDR3 coding DNA: TGTGCCAGCAGCCCCGGAGCGGTAGCAGGAGAGACCCAGTACTTC. Protein product: CASSPGAVAGETQYF. The J gene is TRBJ2-5, the V gene TRBV3-1 (or the pseudogene TRBV3-2); a possible D gene is TRBD2 (5 bases). Germline V gives CDR1 LGHDT, CDR2 YNNKEL (reference sequence). V was trimmed by 4 bases and J by 4 bases, leaving 16 bases between them. CDR3 length: 15 amino acids.